These 19 T cell receptor beta chains were all obtained from the same sample, sequenced in a study of cytomegalovirus exposure and HLA in healthy donors. The PCR employed 60 Vbeta primers together with 13 Jbeta primers. This table comes from immunoSEQ multiplex PCR, and its TCRdb copy is limited to in-frame clones, with some not included. The sample records some 130,000 clones, around 80% being singletons. Sample: PBMCs. The receptors come from a man aged 25-45 years in good health.

This chain connects TRBV6-5 to TRBJ2-1; D gene unclear. CDR3 length equals 11 residues. Trimming took off 2 bases at V and 7 bases at J, with 3 bases between the two ends. In germline, CDR1 is MNHEY, CDR2 SVGAGI. Written as DNA, the CDR3 is TGTGCCAGCAGTTACGCGAATGAGCAGTTCTTC. This translates into CASSYANEQFF.

The chain carries TRBV28 and TRBJ2-7; tentative D call: TRBD2 (5 bases). Looked up from germline, CDR1 is MDHEN and CDR2 is SYDVKM. The CDR3 runs to 13 residues. Trimming removed 4 bases from V and 2 bases from J, with 9 bases in between. CDR3 coding DNA: TGTGCCAGCAGTTACGGACTTACCTACGAGCAGTACTTC. It translates to CASSYGLTYEQYF. The entire variable domain, with the rest obtained from reference TRBV28 and TRBJ2-7, is as follows: DVKVTQSSRYLVKRTGEKVFLECVQDMDHENMFWYRQDPGLGLRLIYFSYDVKMKEKGDIPEGYSVSREKKERFSLILESASTNQTSMYLCASSYGLTYEQYFGPGTRLTVT.

The sample holds one count of this clone. The V call is TRBV12-2, the J call TRBJ2-7; the table names TRBD2, a call not compared with the DNA. TRBV12-2 corresponds to a pseudogene. The CDR3 has 21 amino acids. CDR3 region: CASRLGIRGTSGAGGSYEQYF. The CDR3 DNA reads as TGTGCAAGTCGCTTAGGGATCCGGGGCACCTCGGGGGCGGGAGGGTCCTACGAGCAGTACTTC.

The chain carries TRBV4-2 and TRBJ2-7, with 11 bases matching TRBD2. CDR1 is LGHNA, CDR2 YNFKEQ, per germline. This CDR3 comprises 14 residues. Trimming took 3 bases from V and 4 from J; bases not matched to a gene: 2. In DNA, the CDR3 is TGTGCCAGCAGCCATACTAGCGGGAGATACGAGCAGTACTTC. Translation gives CASSHTSGRYEQYF.

This clone came up once. The rearrangement uses TRBV10-3 and TRBJ1-1; D possibly corresponds to TRBD1 (6 bases). The CDR3 covers 16 residues. Germline V gene lookup returns CDR1 ENHRY and CDR2 SYGVKD. Trimming shortened V by 3 bases and J by 5 bases, and 19 bases separated the two germline ends. The CDR3 bases are TGTGCCATCAGTGACAACCCCGCAGGGGTGGGAACTGAAGCTTTCTTT. It yields the protein CAISDNPAGVGTEAFF.

The chain carries TRBV15 and TRBJ2-1; the D is unclear. This CDR3 is built from 11 residues. V was cut by 1 base and J by 9 bases, with 4 bases left in between. Per germline, CDR1 LNHNV and CDR2 YYDKDF (reference sequence). The CDR3 nucleotides are TGTGCCACCAGCAGAGTCAGTGAGCAGTTCTTC. Translation gives CATSRVSEQFF.

V usage is TRBV30 and J usage is TRBJ1-5; TRBD1 is a possible D gene (5 bases). The length of the CDR3 is 12 residues. The germline V and J ends were trimmed by 6 bases and 4 bases, with 10 bases remaining between them. From germline, CDR1 is GTSNPN and CDR2 SVGIG (reference sequence). CDR3 region: CACSTVNQPQHF. In DNA, the CDR3 is TGTGCCTGCTCGACAGTTAATCAGCCCCAGCATTTT.

The V gene is TRBV27, the J gene TRBJ2-3, with 14 bases matching TRBD2. This CDR3 is 17 amino acids long. The germline V gene has CDR1 MNHEY and CDR2 SMNVEV (reference sequence). Germline trimming cut 5 bases from V and 3 bases from J; bases unmatched to any gene: 7. The CDR3 sequence: CASSTPGLAGVTDTQYF. The CDR3 DNA is TGTGCCAGCAGTACCCCGGGACTAGCGGGAGTTACAGATACGCAGTATTTT.

The chain employs TRBV10-2 and TRBJ1-5, with a tentative D call TRBD1 (6 bases). The V and J ends lost 2 bases and 5 bases respectively, with 13 bases between them. CDR1 is WSHSY, CDR2 SAAADI, per germline. This CDR3 region has 15 residues. CDR3 sequence reads: CASSEGRGPDQPQHF. CDR3 nucleotide sequence: TGCGCCAGCAGTGAGGGCAGGGGCCCTGATCAGCCCCAGCATTTT.

The chain has TRBV27 and TRBJ1-2; 11 bases match TRBD1. The CDR3 covers 17 residues. In germline, CDR1 is MNHEY, CDR2 SMNVEV (reference sequence). The V and J ends lost 0 bases and 3 bases, in that order; junction bases with no gene match: 6. The CDR3 bases are TGTGCCAGCAGTTTATCGGGACAGGGGGTCCTCTACTATGGCTACACCTTC. Amino acid sequence: CASSLSGQGVLYYGYTF.

The chain employs TRBV9 and TRBJ2-3; possible D gene TRBD2, 5 bases. Germline V lookup: CDR1 SGDLS, CDR2 YYNGEE. The CDR3 is 17 amino acids. The V end lost 0 bases, the J end lost 0 bases, and 14 bases lay between the germline ends. The CDR3, as DNA: TGTGCCAGCAGCGTAGGATGGGTTAGCGATAGCACAGATACGCAGTATTTT. This gives the protein CASSVGWVSDSTDTQYF.

The CDR3 nucleotides are TGTGCCAGCAGTTTCCAGGCGCTCCTCTACAATGAGCAGTTCTTC. Residues: CASSFQALLYNEQFF. The J gene is TRBJ2-1, the V gene TRBV2; D call uncertain. Germline V CDR1 and CDR2: SNHLY, FYNNEI. CDR3 size: 15 residues. V dropped 5 bases and J dropped 3 bases, with 14 bases sitting between them.

The rearrangement joins TRBV11-2 to TRBJ2-7, with a weak D call TRBD1 (5 bases). The CDR3 is made up of 13 amino acids. Trimming stripped 5 bases from V and 5 bases from J, with 13 bases between. Germline lookup yields CDR1 SGHAT and CDR2 FQNNGV. Here the CDR3 reads CASSRGALHEQYF. CDR3 sequence (DNA): TGTGCCAGCAGCCGTGGGGCGCTCCACGAGCAGTACTTC.

V and J are TRBV21-1 and TRBJ2-1; the DNA was not compared with TRBD1, the D call given in the table. TRBV21-1 is given as a pseudogene. The CDR3 runs 16 residues. CDR3 nucleotide sequence: TGTGCCAGCAGCAAAACGCCGGGACAGAAATACAATGAGCAGTTCTTC. Protein product: CASSKTPGQKYNEQFF.

In the case of this clone: One end of the junction is discordant with germline, which a read error may explain. V is TRBV2 and J is TRBJ2-4, with D perhaps matching TRBD2 (6 bases). The CDR3 contains 15 residues. The germline V gene has CDR1 SNHLY and CDR2 FYNNEI. CDR3 residues: CAGSDQGLAKNIQYF. The CDR3 coding sequence is TGTGCCGGCAGTGATCAGGGACTCGCCAAAAACATTCAGTACTTC.

The V and J genes are TRBV5-6 and TRBJ2-5, with 8 positions matching TRBD1. Germline V gene sequence: CDR1 SGHDT, CDR2 YYEEEE. The CDR3 totals 13 residues. V trimming: 4 bases; J trimming: 11 bases; junction bases outside the gene matches: 10. CDR3 in DNA: TGTGCCAGCAGCGGGGGACAGGCCAGGGAGCAGTACTTC. Its protein is CASSGGQAREQYF.

This rearrangement joins TRBV6-6 to TRBJ1-4, with 10 bases aligning to TRBD1. CDR3 length: 13 residues. Germline CDR1 MNHNY, CDR2 SVGAGI (reference sequence). The V gene end was trimmed by 4 bases and the J gene end by 8 bases; junction bases not matched to a gene: 1. The DNA for the CDR3 is TGTGCCAGCAGTTGGACAGGGGGGGAAAAACTGTTTTTT. Translating it yields CASSWTGGEKLFF.

Written as DNA, the CDR3 is TGTGCCAGCAGCTTGGCCCCACTAGCGGGAAAAAGTGCGCAGTACTTC. It translates to CASSLAPLAGKSAQYF. This chain joins TRBV7-2 and TRBJ2-7, with TRBD2 matching 10 bases. Germline V gene data show CDR1 as SGHTA and CDR2 as FQGNSA. The CDR3 runs 16 residues. V lost 3 bases and J lost 9; bases outside the gene matches: 14.

This chain connects TRBV7-9 to TRBJ1-5; D remains unclear. V was trimmed by 5 bases and J by 6 bases, leaving 11 bases between them. CDR3 length equals 13 residues. Germline V gene lookup returns CDR1 SEHNR and CDR2 FQNEAQ (reference sequence). The CDR3 sequence is CASSLGESQPQHF. CDR3 in DNA: TGTGCCAGCAGCCTGGGCGAAAGTCAGCCCCAGCATTTT.